The clone carrying this T cell receptor beta chain was found many times. Its antigen is undetermined. Germline values: CDR1 LGHNA, CDR2 YSLEER. CDR3 length: 16 amino acids. The V end lost 0 bases, the J end lost 3 bases, and 12 bases lay between the germline ends. This sample was taken from a study of response to subunit inactivated influenza vaccine. Findings of the study overall: Authors suggested each seasonal influenza vaccination recruits few new T cells.

MiXCR was run by TCRdb on the RT-PCR reads, yielding one entry per CDR3 protein. The sample has about 190,000 distinct CDR3 sequences; around 14% are singletons. Sequenced here: CD8+ T cells sorted from PBMCs, sampled 5 days after vaccination. The chain uses TRBV4-3 and TRBJ2-1; D is perhaps TRBD2 (5 bases). The sequence derives from a man between 50 and 59 years old who received an inactivated influenza vaccine. Here the CDR3 reads CASSQDALDDYNEQFF. As DNA, the CDR3 is TGCGCCAGCAGCCAAGATGCACTAGACGACTACAATGAGCAGTTCTTC.